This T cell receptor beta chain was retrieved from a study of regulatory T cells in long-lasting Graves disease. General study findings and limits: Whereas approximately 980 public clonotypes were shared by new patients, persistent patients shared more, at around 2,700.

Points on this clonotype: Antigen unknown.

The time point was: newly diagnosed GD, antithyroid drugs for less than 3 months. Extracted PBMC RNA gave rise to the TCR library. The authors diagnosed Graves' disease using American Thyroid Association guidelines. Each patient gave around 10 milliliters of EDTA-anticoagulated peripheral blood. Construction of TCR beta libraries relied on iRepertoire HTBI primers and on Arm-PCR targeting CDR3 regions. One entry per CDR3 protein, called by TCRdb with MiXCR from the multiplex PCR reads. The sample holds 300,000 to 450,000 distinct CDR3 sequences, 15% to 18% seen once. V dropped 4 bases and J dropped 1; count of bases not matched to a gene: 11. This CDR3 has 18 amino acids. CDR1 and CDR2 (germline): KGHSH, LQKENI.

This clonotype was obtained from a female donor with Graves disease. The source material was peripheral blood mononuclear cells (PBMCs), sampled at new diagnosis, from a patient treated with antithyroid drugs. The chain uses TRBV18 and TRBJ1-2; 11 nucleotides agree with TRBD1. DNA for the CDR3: TGTGCCAGCTCACATGCCGGGACAGGGGGAACCTATAACTATGGCTACACCTTC. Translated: CASSHAGTGGTYNYGYTF.